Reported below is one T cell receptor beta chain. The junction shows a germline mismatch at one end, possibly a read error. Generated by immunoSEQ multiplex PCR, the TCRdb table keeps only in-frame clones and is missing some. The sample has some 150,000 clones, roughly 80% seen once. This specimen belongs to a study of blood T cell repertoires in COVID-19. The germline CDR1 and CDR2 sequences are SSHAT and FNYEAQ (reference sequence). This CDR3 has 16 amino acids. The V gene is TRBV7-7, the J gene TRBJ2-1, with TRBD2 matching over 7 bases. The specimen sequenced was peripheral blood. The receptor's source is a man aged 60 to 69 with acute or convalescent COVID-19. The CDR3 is CASSLTRTSSYNEQFF. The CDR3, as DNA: TGTGCTAGCAGCTTAACCCGGACTAGTTCCTACAATGAGCAGTTCTTC.